This T cell receptor (beta chain) was identified in a study of vaccination effects on CD4 cells after COVID-19. Per the germline V gene, CDR1 is SGHRS and CDR2 is YFSETQ. Trimming took 4 bases from V and 1 from J, leaving 13 bases between them. CDR3 length equals 15 residues. As to this clone: What it binds is unknown.

Viral peptide pools were used in the ViraFEST assay to expand antigen-specific CD4+ T cells, and sequencing came afterward. The authors isolated CD4+ T cells after 10 days of culture. All study participants received two doses of BNT162b2 or mRNA-1273 vaccine. Neither prior SARS-CoV-2 infection nor positive nucleocapsid antibodies were present in the vaccine recipients. The repertoire was sequenced with immunoSEQ multiplex PCR; TCRdb's copy has only in-frame clones and lacks some. The sample has more than 35,000 clones; just under 85% are singletons. The receptor was derived from a human donor who received a COVID-19 vaccine. Some clones in this sample may be carry-over from other donors' samples. The sequencing here drew on CD4+ T cells from PBMCs cultured with HCoV-NL63 spike peptides, taken after COVID-19 vaccination. The chain links TRBV5-1 to TRBJ2-3; D may be TRBD1 (6 bases). The CDR3 nucleotides are TGCGCCAGCAGCACCACAGGGCAGGGCACAGATACGCAGTATTTT. As protein: CASSTTGQGTDTQYF.